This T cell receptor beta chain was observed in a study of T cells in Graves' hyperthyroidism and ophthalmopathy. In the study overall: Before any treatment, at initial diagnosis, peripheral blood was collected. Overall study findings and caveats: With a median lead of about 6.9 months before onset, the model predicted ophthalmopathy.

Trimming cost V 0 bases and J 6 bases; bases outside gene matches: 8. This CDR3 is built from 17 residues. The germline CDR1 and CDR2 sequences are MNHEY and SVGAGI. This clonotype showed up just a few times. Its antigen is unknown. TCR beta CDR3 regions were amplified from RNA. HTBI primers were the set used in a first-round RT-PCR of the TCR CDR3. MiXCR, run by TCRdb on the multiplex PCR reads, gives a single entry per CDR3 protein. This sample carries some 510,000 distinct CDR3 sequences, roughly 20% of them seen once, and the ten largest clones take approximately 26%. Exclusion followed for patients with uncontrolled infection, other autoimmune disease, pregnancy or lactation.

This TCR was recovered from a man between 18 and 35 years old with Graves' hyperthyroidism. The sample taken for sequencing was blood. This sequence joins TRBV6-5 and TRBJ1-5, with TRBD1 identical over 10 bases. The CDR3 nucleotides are TGTGCCAGCAGTTACTCGAAGGGACAGGGGAGCGCTCAGCCCCAGCATTTT. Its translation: CASSYSKGQGSAQPQHF.